This TCR beta chain came from a study of circulating and synovial CD4+ cells in juvenile arthritis. Samples derive from patients with active juvenile idiopathic arthritis. The J segment lost 6 bases and the V segment lost 3 bases, leaving 5 bases of the junction unmatched. This CDR3 has 14 amino acids. The germline V gene encodes CDR1 GTSNPN and CDR2 SVGIG (reference sequence). The protocol was immunoSEQ multiplex PCR, while the TCRdb copy is restricted to in-frame clones and leaves out a portion. The table has about 36,000 clones, around 95% seen once; the top ten hold approximately 0.7%. This clone showed up just once.

The clonotype comes from a human donor with juvenile idiopathic arthritis. Sequences were obtained from CD4+ T cells from blood. The rearrangement links TRBV30 to TRBJ2-2; 9 positions match TRBD1. CDR3 residues: CAWRPGQGAGELFF. Here the CDR3 DNA reads TGTGCCTGGAGGCCGGGACAGGGTGCCGGGGAGCTGTTTTTT.